The T cell receptor beta chain described here comes from a study of blood T cell repertoires in COVID-19. Study at large: Whether acute or convalescent, the COVID-19 samples came from the United States, Italy and Spain. T cells, B-cell-depleted T cells, or PBMCs supplied cDNA or gDNA.

This clone was observed a few times. Authors' processing steps: Reference gene primer amplification gave nucleated cell count estimates. Only in-frame clones appear in the TCRdb table, and some are missing; sequencing was by immunoSEQ multiplex PCR. V and J calls and clone size are as listed in that table; D and trimming were resolved from the DNA. Among about 150,000 clones, around 80% were seen once, and the ten largest hold less than 5.5%. The CDR3 contains 14 residues. With 6 bases clipped from V and 13 bases from J, the junction kept 11 bases outside the gene matches. Germline loops: CDR1 SGHTA, CDR2 FQGNSA.

The sequenced sample consisted of peripheral blood. The V and J genes are TRBV7-2 and TRBJ1-6; 8 bases agree with TRBD1. This clonotype was obtained from a woman in her fifties or sixties with acute or convalescent COVID-19. The CDR3: CASRPTGESSPLHF. The CDR3 bases are TGTGCCAGCAGGCCGACAGGGGAGTCTTCCCCCCTCCACTTT.